This T cell receptor beta chain was sequenced for a study of T-cell reconstitution after alpha-beta-depleted transplantation in children. Study-wide results and limits: Surviving recipient T cells and thymic progenitors produced the high day-60 TCRbeta diversity seen in some patients. Reportedly, alpha-beta T cells present about two months post-transplant originated from several hundred expanded clones of graft origin. After one year, T-cell counts and TCRbeta diversity mostly came from new T cells.

Germline assignment: CDR1 SQVTM and CDR2 ANQGSEA. V lost 0 bases, J lost 10 bases, and 14 bases stayed unmatched. This CDR3 has 16 residues. TCRbeta library preparation incorporated unique molecular identifiers. Each CDR3 protein gets one entry after TCRdb re-called the PCR reads with MiXCR. The profile shows about 240,000 distinct CDR3 sequences, roughly 26% of them singletons. This clonotype was detected many times. Its antigen is undetermined. V and J are TRBV29-1 and TRBJ2-1; 8 nucleotides agree with TRBD2. The source was PBMCs, collected before TCRalphabeta/CD19-depleted stem cell transplant. This sequence was found in a girl aged 2 to 10 with Fanconi anemia, due to receive a stem cell transplant. For the CDR3, the DNA is TGCAGCGTTGAAGATCGATGGTGGCGCGGGGGGTCCGAGCAGTTCTTC. It specifies CSVEDRWWRGGSEQFF.